The rows below give T cell receptor beta chains drawn from one sample of a study of somatic mutations in T cells in chronic GVHD. Sequenced by immunoSEQ multiplex PCR; TCRdb stores in-frame clones only, minus some. In the table there are 13,000 or so clones, 78% of which are singletons. Sequenced: Vbeta20-negative CD4+ T cells from blood. The receptors derive from a male patient aged 50 to 60 with chronic graft-versus-host disease. Some T cells may be the graft donor's. CDR3s include the opening cysteine and the closing phenylalanine or tryptophan. The order of the fields is clone size, J gene, D gene, V gene, CDR3 protein, CDR3 DNA. A D gene is named only where the DNA matches it firmly. Clone size, where shown, is once, few, many, or a class for clones that have expanded.

clone size: .; J gene: TRBJ2-7; D gene: TRBD2; V gene: TRBV19; CDR3 protein: CASSTSGSGDYEQYF; CDR3 DNA: TGTGCCAGTAGTACTAGCGGGAGTGGGGACTACGAGCAGTACTTC
clone size: .; J gene: TRBJ2-1; D gene: TRBD1; V gene: TRBV5-4; CDR3 protein: CASSSRRGSSYNEQFF; CDR3 DNA: TGTGCCAGCAGCTCCCGCAGGGGGAGCTCCTACAATGAGCAGTTCTTC
clone size: .; J gene: TRBJ2-1; D gene: TRBD2; V gene: TRBV9; CDR3 protein: CASSETSASSYNEQFF; CDR3 DNA: TGTGCCAGCAGCGAGACTAGCGCGAGCTCCTACAATGAGCAGTTCTTC
clone size: .; J gene: TRBJ2-7; D gene: .; V gene: TRBV6-5; CDR3 protein: CASSESGHGYEQYF; CDR3 DNA: TGTGCCAGCAGTGAGTCGGGACACGGCTACGAGCAGTACTTC
clone size: .; J gene: TRBJ2-1; D gene: TRBD1; V gene: TRBV9; CDR3 protein: CASSVGRGTGGQQFF; CDR3 DNA: TGTGCCAGCAGCGTGGGGAGGGGGACAGGGGGTCAGCAGTTCTTC
clone size: .; J gene: TRBJ1-1; D gene: TRBD1; V gene: TRBV19; CDR3 protein: CASRTTRGDTEAFF; CDR3 DNA: TGTGCCAGTAGGACGACCAGGGGGGACACTGAAGCTTTCTTT
clone size: .; J gene: TRBJ1-1; D gene: .; V gene: TRBV19; CDR3 protein: CASSGGMNTEAFF; CDR3 DNA: TGTGCCAGTAGTGGAGGGATGAACACTGAAGCTTTCTTT
clone size: .; J gene: TRBJ2-1; D gene: TRBD2; V gene: TRBV11-2; CDR3 protein: CASSYNAGTSSYNEQFF; CDR3 DNA: TGTGCCAGCAGTTACAACGCCGGGACTAGTTCCTACAATGAGCAGTTCTTC
clone size: .; J gene: TRBJ2-2; D gene: .; V gene: TRBV7-3; CDR3 protein: CASSLSHTNAGELFF; CDR3 DNA: TGTGCCAGCAGCTTAAGCCATACTAACGCCGGGGAGCTGTTTTTT
clone size: .; J gene: TRBJ2-3; D gene: TRBD2; V gene: TRBV11-3; CDR3 protein: CASGRGAQDTQYF; CDR3 DNA: TGTGCCAGCGGGCGGGGGGCACAAGATACGCAGTATTTT
clone size: .; J gene: TRBJ1-2; D gene: TRBD1; V gene: TRBV2; CDR3 protein: CASREGTVPYGYTF; CDR3 DNA: TGTGCCAGCAGGGAAGGGACAGTACCCTATGGCTACACCTTC
clone size: .; J gene: TRBJ1-3; D gene: TRBD1; V gene: TRBV7-6; CDR3 protein: CASSPTGTGGPGPGNTIYF; CDR3 DNA: TGTGCCAGCAGCCCTACTGGGACAGGGGGCCCGGGGCCTGGAAACACCATATATTTT
clone size: .; J gene: TRBJ2-3; D gene: .; V gene: TRBV9; CDR3 protein: CASSVGPGYTDTQYF; CDR3 DNA: TGTGCCAGCAGCGTAGGCCCCGGGTACACAGATACGCAGTATTTT
clone size: .; J gene: TRBJ1-1; D gene: .; V gene: TRBV19; CDR3 protein: CASSWDTPNTEAFF; CDR3 DNA: TGTGCCAGTAGTTGGGACACCCCTAACACTGAAGCTTTCTTT
clone size: once; J gene: TRBJ2-5; D gene: TRBD1; V gene: TRBV5-5; CDR3 protein: CASSAPDRGRETQYF; CDR3 DNA: TGTGCCAGCAGCGCCCCGGACAGGGGTCGGGAGACCCAGTACTTC
clone size: .; J gene: TRBJ1-4; D gene: .; V gene: TRBV18; CDR3 protein: CASSQGEGEKLFF; CDR3 DNA: TGTGCCAGCTCACAAGGGGAGGGTGAAAAACTGTTTTTT
clone size: few; J gene: TRBJ2-2; D gene: .; V gene: TRBV7-2; CDR3 protein: CASSLGLLRGQNTGELFF; CDR3 DNA: TGTGCCAGCAGCTTGGGACTCCTGAGGGGTCAAAACACCGGGGAGCTGTTTTTT
clone size: .; J gene: TRBJ2-3; D gene: TRBD2; V gene: TRBV5-4; CDR3 protein: CASSPRGASGRSTDTQYF; CDR3 DNA: TGTGCCAGCAGCCCTCGGGGGGCTAGCGGGAGAAGCACAGATACGCAGTATTTT
clone size: few; J gene: TRBJ1-4; D gene: .; V gene: TRBV4-1; CDR3 protein: CASSQNIGEKLFF; CDR3 DNA: TGCGCCAGCAGCCAAAATATCGGTGAAAAACTGTTTTTT
clone size: .; J gene: TRBJ2-3; D gene: TRBD1; V gene: TRBV2; CDR3 protein: CASREQGARRNTQYF; CDR3 DNA: TGTGCCAGCAGGGAACAGGGGGCCCGTAGAAATACGCAGTATTTT
clone size: .; J gene: TRBJ2-7; D gene: .; V gene: TRBV4-2; CDR3 protein: CASSQDWAGGLYEQYF; CDR3 DNA: TGTGCCAGCAGCCAAGATTGGGCAGGGGGGCTCTACGAGCAGTACTTC
clone size: .; J gene: TRBJ1-5; D gene: TRBD1; V gene: TRBV7-2; CDR3 protein: CASSLGDRGRQPQHF; CDR3 DNA: TGTGCCAGCAGCTTAGGGGACAGGGGGCGTCAGCCCCAGCATTTT
clone size: .; J gene: TRBJ1-2; D gene: TRBD1; V gene: TRBV28; CDR3 protein: CASSLGGQGSGYTF; CDR3 DNA: TGTGCCAGCAGTTTGGGGGGACAGGGATCTGGCTACACCTTC
clone size: once; J gene: TRBJ1-6; D gene: TRBD1; V gene: TRBV10-1; CDR3 protein: CASSVDRNSPLHF; CDR3 DNA: TGCGCCAGCAGTGTGGACAGGAATTCACCCCTCCACTTT
clone size: .; J gene: TRBJ2-1; D gene: .; V gene: TRBV7-2; CDR3 protein: CASSLGAGSYNEQFF; CDR3 DNA: TGTGCCAGCAGCTTAGGGGCGGGGTCCTACAATGAGCAGTTCTTC
clone size: .; J gene: TRBJ1-1; D gene: .; V gene: TRBV27; CDR3 protein: CASSLEPPGAFF; CDR3 DNA: TGTGCCAGCAGTTTAGAGCCTCCCGGAGCTTTCTTT
clone size: .; J gene: TRBJ2-3; D gene: .; V gene: TRBV7-6; CDR3 protein: CASGSGRKSTDTQYF; CDR3 DNA: TGTGCCAGCGGATCAGGCAGAAAGAGCACAGATACGCAGTATTTT
clone size: .; J gene: TRBJ2-2; D gene: .; V gene: TRBV19; CDR3 protein: CASDGGGGRNTGELFF; CDR3 DNA: TGTGCCAGTGACGGGGGCGGGGGCCGTAACACCGGGGAGCTGTTTTTT
clone size: .; J gene: TRBJ2-1; D gene: .; V gene: TRBV11-2; CDR3 protein: CASSRDRGDRLF; CDR3 DNA: TGTGCCAGCAGCCGGGATCGCGGGGATCGGCTCTTC
clone size: .; J gene: TRBJ2-5; D gene: .; V gene: TRBV5-6; CDR3 protein: CASSLRNGETQYF; CDR3 DNA: TGTGCCAGCAGCCTTCGCAACGGGGAGACCCAGTACTTC
clone size: .; J gene: TRBJ1-3; D gene: .; V gene: TRBV2; CDR3 protein: CASSEGGGAGNTIYF; CDR3 DNA: TGTGCCAGCAGTGAGGGAGGGGGGGCTGGAAACACCATATATTTT
clone size: .; J gene: TRBJ2-7; D gene: TRBD1; V gene: TRBV29-1; CDR3 protein: CSVRPGTDSYEQYF; CDR3 DNA: TGCAGCGTCCGCCCCGGGACAGATTCCTACGAGCAGTACTTC
clone size: .; J gene: TRBJ1-5; D gene: .; V gene: TRBV11-2; CDR3 protein: CASSLDSGVDSNQPQHF; CDR3 DNA: TGTGCCAGCAGCTTAGATTCGGGTGTGGATAGCAATCAGCCCCAGCATTTT
clone size: .; J gene: TRBJ1-5; D gene: .; V gene: TRBV29-1; CDR3 protein: CSVQGSNQPQHF; CDR3 DNA: TGCAGCGTACAGGGTAGCAATCAGCCCCAGCATTTT
clone size: .; J gene: TRBJ2-3; D gene: .; V gene: TRBV7-2; CDR3 protein: CASSSAGRRTDTQYF; CDR3 DNA: TGTGCCAGCAGCTCGGCGGGCAGGCGCACAGATACGCAGTATTTT
clone size: .; J gene: TRBJ2-1; D gene: .; V gene: TRBV5-8; CDR3 protein: CASSLSPAPGLYNEQFF; CDR3 DNA: TGTGCCAGCAGCTTGTCCCCAGCCCCAGGCCTATACAATGAGCAGTTCTTC
clone size: .; J gene: TRBJ1-1; D gene: TRBD1; V gene: TRBV7-9; CDR3 protein: CASSRGQGVRNTEAFF; CDR3 DNA: TGTGCCAGCAGCCGGGGACAGGGGGTTCGGAACACTGAAGCTTTCTTT
clone size: .; J gene: TRBJ2-3; D gene: .; V gene: TRBV10-3; CDR3 protein: CAHQSTGTSDTQYF; CDR3 DNA: TGTGCCCATCAAAGCACGGGAACTTCAGATACGCAGTATTTT
clone size: .; J gene: TRBJ2-4; D gene: TRBD2; V gene: TRBV5-6; CDR3 protein: CASSLMSSGLENIQYF; CDR3 DNA: TGTGCCAGCAGCTTAATGTCTAGCGGGTTGGAAAACATTCAGTACTTC
clone size: .; J gene: TRBJ1-3; D gene: .; V gene: TRBV11-2; CDR3 protein: CASSDPGAPGNTIYF; CDR3 DNA: TGTGCCAGCAGCGACCCAGGGGCGCCGGGAAACACCATATATTTT
clone size: few; J gene: TRBJ2-5; D gene: .; V gene: TRBV11-2; CDR3 protein: CASSLDPGVSTQYF; CDR3 DNA: TGTGCCAGCAGCTTAGATCCAGGGGTTTCGACCCAGTACTTC
clone size: .; J gene: TRBJ1-5; D gene: TRBD1; V gene: TRBV7-9; CDR3 protein: CASSLGDRPWSSQPQHF; CDR3 DNA: TGTGCCAGCAGCTTAGGGGACAGGCCATGGTCAAGCCAGCCCCAGCATTTT
clone size: .; J gene: TRBJ1-1; D gene: .; V gene: TRBV6-5; CDR3 protein: CASSYWGGDTEAFF; CDR3 DNA: TGTGCCAGCAGTTACTGGGGCGGTGACACTGAAGCTTTCTTT
clone size: .; J gene: TRBJ1-1; D gene: TRBD1; V gene: TRBV18; CDR3 protein: CASSNTGGTEAFF; CDR3 DNA: TGTGCCAGCTCAAATACAGGGGGCACTGAAGCTTTCTTT
clone size: .; J gene: TRBJ2-7; D gene: TRBD2; V gene: TRBV5-4; CDR3 protein: CASSPPPLASGGYEQYF; CDR3 DNA: TGTGCCAGCAGCCCTCCCCCCTTGGCTAGCGGGGGATACGAGCAGTACTTC
clone size: few; J gene: TRBJ2-7; D gene: TRBD1; V gene: TRBV5-6; CDR3 protein: CASSGGTGVSYEQYF; CDR3 DNA: TGTGCCAGCAGCGGGGGGACAGGCGTCTCCTACGAGCAGTACTTC
clone size: .; J gene: TRBJ1-3; D gene: .; V gene: TRBV5-5; CDR3 protein: CASSSDFSDYTIYF; CDR3 DNA: TGTGCCAGCAGCTCCGACTTCTCCGACTACACCATATATTTT
clone size: .; J gene: TRBJ2-3; D gene: TRBD2; V gene: TRBV11-2; CDR3 protein: CASSPLAGDNADTQYF; CDR3 DNA: TGTGCCAGCAGCCCACTAGCGGGGGATAACGCAGATACGCAGTATTTT
clone size: .; J gene: TRBJ1-1; D gene: TRBD1; V gene: TRBV27; CDR3 protein: CASSPRDRGLRYRTEAFF; CDR3 DNA: TGTGCCAGCAGTCCCCGGGACAGGGGGCTGCGTTACCGCACTGAAGCTTTCTTT
clone size: few; J gene: TRBJ1-3; D gene: TRBD1; V gene: TRBV2; CDR3 protein: CASTGTGLSGNTIYF; CDR3 DNA: TGTGCCAGCACCGGGACAGGACTCTCTGGAAACACCATATATTTT
clone size: once; J gene: TRBJ2-5; D gene: .; V gene: TRBV11-2; CDR3 protein: CASSALTGGETQYF; CDR3 DNA: TGTGCCAGCAGCGCGTTAACCGGGGGAGAGACCCAGTACTTC
clone size: .; J gene: TRBJ1-1; D gene: .; V gene: TRBV5-5; CDR3 protein: CASSLGRRNTEAFF; CDR3 DNA: TGTGCCAGCAGCCTGGGACGGAGGAACACTGAAGCTTTCTTT
clone size: .; J gene: TRBJ2-7; D gene: TRBD1; V gene: TRBV6-5; CDR3 protein: CASRRDSISYEQYF; CDR3 DNA: TGTGCCAGCAGGAGGGACAGCATATCCTACGAGCAGTACTTC
clone size: .; J gene: TRBJ2-3; D gene: .; V gene: TRBV6-1; CDR3 protein: CASSGASATDTQYF; CDR3 DNA: TGTGCCAGCAGTGGGGCCTCGGCGACAGATACGCAGTATTTT
clone size: once; J gene: TRBJ2-5; D gene: TRBD2; V gene: TRBV19; CDR3 protein: CASSIGGAAGEQYF; CDR3 DNA: TGTGCCAGTAGTATAGGGGGCGCAGCGGGAGAGCAGTACTTC
clone size: once; J gene: TRBJ2-7; D gene: TRBD1; V gene: TRBV5-6; CDR3 protein: CASSFRRTGGNEQYF; CDR3 DNA: TGTGCCAGCAGCTTCCGGCGAACAGGGGGCAACGAGCAGTACTTC
clone size: .; J gene: TRBJ2-6; D gene: .; V gene: TRBV30; CDR3 protein: CAWSVLGASGANVLTF; CDR3 DNA: TGTGCCTGGAGTGTACTGGGGGCCTCTGGGGCCAACGTCCTGACTTTC
clone size: once; J gene: TRBJ2-1; D gene: TRBD2; V gene: TRBV7-6; CDR3 protein: CASSLEPSGRGEQFF; CDR3 DNA: TGTGCCAGCAGCTTAGAGCCTAGCGGTAGGGGTGAGCAGTTCTTC